The clone carrying this T cell receptor beta chain was observed a single time. The sample originates from a study of blood T cell repertoires in COVID-19. Measured with immunoSEQ multiplex PCR; TCRdb has only the in-frame clones, and not every one. The repertoire holds about 100,000 clones, with around four fifths as singletons. Germline-derived CDR1 and CDR2 are MNHEY and SVGAGI. V dropped 5 bases and J dropped 3 bases, with 16 bases sitting between them. The CDR3 totals 15 residues. This clonotype originated in a man aged 50-60 years with active or convalescent COVID-19. Material for sequencing was peripheral blood. V is TRBV6-5 and J is TRBJ1-1; D not resolved. Here the CDR3 DNA reads TGTGCCAGCAGTCCCCTGTCGGTAGCCGACACTGAAGCTTTCTTT. This gives the protein CASSPLSVADTEAFF.